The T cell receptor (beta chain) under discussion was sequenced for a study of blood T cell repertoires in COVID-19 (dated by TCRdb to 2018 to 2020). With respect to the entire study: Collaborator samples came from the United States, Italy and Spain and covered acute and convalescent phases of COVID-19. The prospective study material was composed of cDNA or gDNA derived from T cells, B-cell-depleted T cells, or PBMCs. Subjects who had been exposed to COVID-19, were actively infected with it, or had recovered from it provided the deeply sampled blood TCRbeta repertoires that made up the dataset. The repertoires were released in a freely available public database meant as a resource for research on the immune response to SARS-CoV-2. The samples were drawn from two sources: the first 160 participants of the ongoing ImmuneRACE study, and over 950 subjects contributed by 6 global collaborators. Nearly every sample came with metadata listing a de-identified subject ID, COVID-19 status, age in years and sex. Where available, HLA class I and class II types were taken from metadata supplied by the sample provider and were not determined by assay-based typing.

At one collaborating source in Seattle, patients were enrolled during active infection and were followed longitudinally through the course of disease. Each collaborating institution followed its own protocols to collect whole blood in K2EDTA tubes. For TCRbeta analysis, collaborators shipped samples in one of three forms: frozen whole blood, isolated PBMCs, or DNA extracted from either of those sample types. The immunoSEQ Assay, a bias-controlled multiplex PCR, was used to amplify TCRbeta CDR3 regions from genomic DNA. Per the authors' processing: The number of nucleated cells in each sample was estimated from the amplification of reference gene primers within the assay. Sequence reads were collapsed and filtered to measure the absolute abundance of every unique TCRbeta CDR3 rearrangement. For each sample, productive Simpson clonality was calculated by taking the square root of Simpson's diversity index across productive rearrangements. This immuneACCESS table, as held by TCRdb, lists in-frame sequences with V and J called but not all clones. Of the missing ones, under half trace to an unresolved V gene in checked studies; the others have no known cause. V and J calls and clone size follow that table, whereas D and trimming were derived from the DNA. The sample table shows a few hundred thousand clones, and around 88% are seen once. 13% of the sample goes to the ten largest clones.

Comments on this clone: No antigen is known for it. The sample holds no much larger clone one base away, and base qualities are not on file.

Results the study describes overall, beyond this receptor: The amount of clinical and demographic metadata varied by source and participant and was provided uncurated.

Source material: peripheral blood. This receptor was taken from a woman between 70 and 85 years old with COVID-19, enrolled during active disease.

The CDR3 sequence is CASSLLAGALTDTQYF. The nucleotide sequence is TGTGCCAGCAGTTTACTAGCGGGGGCCCTCACAGATACGCAGTATTTT. Here the chain combines TRBV28 and TRBJ2-3; 10 junctional bases match TRBD2. Trimming removed 2 bases from V and 2 bases from J; the gene matches leave 4 bases unexplained. Including the terminal cysteine and phenylalanine, the CDR3 comprises 16 residues. The kept DNA is CDR3 alone, 48 bases in frame from the first base. For CDR1 and CDR2, the germline V gene lists MDHEN and SYDVKM.